This T cell receptor (beta chain) comes out of a study of tumor-infiltrating lymphocytes in oesophageal squamous cell carcinoma. Germline V gives CDR1 SGHVS, CDR2 FNYEAQ. The CDR3 spans 13 residues. TCRdb re-called the PCR reads through MiXCR, storing one row per CDR3 protein. This sample has around 12,000 distinct CDR3 sequences; roughly 50% occur once, and the top ten carry roughly 30%. A remark on this clonotype: A read error may produce the germline difference seen at one junction end.

The chain combines TRBV7-6 with TRBJ2-5; 7 bases are a match to TRBD1. The source of this sequence is a female donor with esophageal squamous cell carcinoma. The sample consisted of esophageal tumor tissue. The CDR3 spells CASSLKGQSAQYF. CDR3 in DNA: TGTGCTAGCAGCCTTAAGGGACAGAGTGCCCAGTACTTC.